The sequence of this TCR beta chain was determined in a study of blood T cell repertoires in COVID-19. About the research overall: Donors in the United States, Italy and Spain gave samples during acute or convalescent COVID-19.

This clone was recorded a few times. The assay was immunoSEQ multiplex PCR, and TCRdb's table has in-frame clones only and misses some. Here the sample spans around 65,000 clones, about 81% being singletons. V was cut by 5 bases and J by 0 bases, with 10 bases left in between. The germline V gene has CDR1 LNHDA and CDR2 SQIVND (reference sequence). This CDR3 has 15 residues. Material: peripheral blood. The clonotype originates from a human donor in a cohort sampled during active COVID-19. This sequence joins TRBV19 and TRBJ1-4; D possibly corresponds to TRBD1 (5 bases). CDR3 in amino acids: CASSAQGTTNEKLFF. In nucleotides, the CDR3 is TGTGCCAGTAGTGCCCAGGGCACAACTAATGAAAAACTGTTTTTT.